Listed below are T cell receptor beta chains from one sample, sequenced in a study of blood T cell repertoires in COVID-19. Measured with immunoSEQ multiplex PCR; TCRdb has only the in-frame clones, and not every one. The sample records approximately 360,000 clones, 90% being singletons. The specimen sequenced was peripheral blood. These receptors originate from a man aged 18 to 30 with active or convalescent COVID-19. The CDR3 runs from the conserved cysteine through the conserved F or W. Fields, in order: V gene, J gene, clone size, D gene, CDR3 DNA, CDR3 protein. D genes are given only for firm matches. Clone size is stated in some rows and not others, as once, few, many or a class when expanded.

v_call: TRBV4-1
j_call: TRBJ1-1
clone_size: -
d_call: -
cdr3_nt: TGCGCCAGCAGCCTGGGGCGGGGGAACACTGAAGCTTTCTTT
cdr3_aa: CASSLGRGNTEAFF

v_call: TRBV7-9
j_call: TRBJ1-1
clone_size: once
d_call: -
cdr3_nt: TGTGCCAGCAGCGTTTACAGGTCGAGCACTGAAGCTTTCTTT
cdr3_aa: CASSVYRSSTEAFF

v_call: TRBV7-3
j_call: TRBJ2-1
clone_size: -
d_call: -
cdr3_nt: TGTGCCAGCAGCTTAGAAGGACAGTCCTACAATGAGCAGTTCTTC
cdr3_aa: CASSLEGQSYNEQFF

v_call: TRBV6-5
j_call: TRBJ1-1
clone_size: -
d_call: -
cdr3_nt: TGTGCCAGCAGAAAAGACAGACTGAACACTGAAGCTTTCTTT
cdr3_aa: CASRKDRLNTEAFF

v_call: TRBV2
j_call: TRBJ1-2
clone_size: -
d_call: -
cdr3_nt: TGTGCCAGCCACAGGGAAGCTAACTATGGCTACACCTTC
cdr3_aa: CASHREANYGYTF

v_call: TRBV7-2
j_call: TRBJ2-6
clone_size: -
d_call: -
cdr3_nt: TGTGCCAGCAGCTTAGCCTCCCCTGGGGCCAACGTCCTGACTTTC
cdr3_aa: CASSLASPGANVLTF

v_call: TRBV5-4
j_call: TRBJ1-1
clone_size: -
d_call: TRBD1
cdr3_nt: TGTGCCAGCAGCTTCGGTGGACAGGGGGACACTGAAGCTTTCTTT
cdr3_aa: CASSFGGQGDTEAFF

v_call: TRBV5-6
j_call: TRBJ1-6
clone_size: -
d_call: -
cdr3_nt: TGTGCCAGCAGCTTGGGTACAGGGATCTCACCCCTCCACTTT
cdr3_aa: CASSLGTGISPLHF

v_call: TRBV4-3
j_call: TRBJ2-2
clone_size: -
d_call: TRBD2
cdr3_nt: TGCGCCAGCAGCCAAGATAGGACTAGTGCATCCGGGGAGCTGTTTTTT
cdr3_aa: CASSQDRTSASGELFF

v_call: TRBV15
j_call: TRBJ2-7
clone_size: once
d_call: -
cdr3_nt: TGTGCCACCAGCAGAGCGCCGGGGCAGGGGTCCCCGTACGAGCAGTACTTC
cdr3_aa: CATSRAPGQGSPYEQYF

v_call: TRBV7-2
j_call: TRBJ2-7
clone_size: -
d_call: -
cdr3_nt: TGTGCCAGCAGCTTAGGCCTAGGGGCCGAGCAGTACTTC
cdr3_aa: CASSLGLGAEQYF

v_call: TRBV5-6
j_call: TRBJ2-7
clone_size: -
d_call: TRBD1
cdr3_nt: TGTGCCAGCAGCTTCGTAAGGGACAGGACGATCTCCTACGAGCAGTACTTC
cdr3_aa: CASSFVRDRTISYEQYF

v_call: TRBV4-1
j_call: TRBJ2-5
clone_size: -
d_call: TRBD2
cdr3_nt: TGCGCCAGCAGCCAAGACAGCGGGGGGGCCCGGGAGACCCAGTACTTC
cdr3_aa: CASSQDSGGARETQYF

v_call: TRBV7-8
j_call: TRBJ1-1
clone_size: -
d_call: TRBD1
cdr3_nt: TGTGCCAGCAGCCCGGGACAGGGGCTCTGGAACACTGAAGCTTTCTTT
cdr3_aa: CASSPGQGLWNTEAFF

v_call: TRBV29-1
j_call: TRBJ2-7
clone_size: -
d_call: -
cdr3_nt: TGCAGCGTTGAAGTGCGCAGGGGCGACGAGCAGTACTTC
cdr3_aa: CSVEVRRGDEQYF

v_call: TRBV7-3
j_call: TRBJ1-1
clone_size: -
d_call: -
cdr3_nt: TGTGCCAGCAGTTTTGACAGGTCTAGTAGGGCTTTCTTT
cdr3_aa: CASSFDRSSRAFF

v_call: TRBV6-2/TRBV6-3
j_call: TRBJ1-2
clone_size: -
d_call: -
cdr3_nt: TGTGCCAGCAGTTACGGTCTTGGGCAGAACTATGGCTACACCTTC
cdr3_aa: CASSYGLGQNYGYTF

v_call: TRBV6-2/TRBV6-3
j_call: TRBJ2-7
clone_size: -
d_call: -
cdr3_nt: TGTGCCAGCAGTTCCTACAGGGTACACTCCTACGAGCAGTACTTC
cdr3_aa: CASSSYRVHSYEQYF

v_call: TRBV6-5
j_call: TRBJ1-2
clone_size: -
d_call: -
cdr3_nt: TGTGCCAGCAGCGGAGGGACGGACTATGGCTACACCTTC
cdr3_aa: CASSGGTDYGYTF

v_call: TRBV5-6
j_call: TRBJ2-2
clone_size: -
d_call: -
cdr3_nt: TGTGCCAGCAGCTTGTTCGGCAGCCCAGGCGGGGAGCTGTTTTTT
cdr3_aa: CASSLFGSPGGELFF

v_call: TRBV24-1
j_call: TRBJ1-5
clone_size: few
d_call: TRBD1
cdr3_nt: TGTGCCACCAGTGATCCGGGACAGGGGCTATCGGGGCCCCAGCATTTT
cdr3_aa: CATSDPGQGLSGPQHF

v_call: TRBV19
j_call: TRBJ2-1
clone_size: -
d_call: TRBD2
cdr3_nt: TGTGCCAGTACCCCGTTTGGCCTAGCGGGAGCCAATGAGCAGTTCTTC
cdr3_aa: CASTPFGLAGANEQFF

v_call: TRBV29-1
j_call: TRBJ1-1
clone_size: -
d_call: -
cdr3_nt: TGCAGCGTTGAACCCAGGTTCAGCACTGAAGCTTTCTTT
cdr3_aa: CSVEPRFSTEAFF

v_call: TRBV6-2/TRBV6-3
j_call: TRBJ1-1
clone_size: -
d_call: -
cdr3_nt: TGTGCCAGCAGTGGACATCTATTAAACACTGAAGCTTTCTTT
cdr3_aa: CASSGHLLNTEAFF

v_call: TRBV6-6
j_call: TRBJ2-5
clone_size: -
d_call: -
cdr3_nt: TGTGCCAGCAGAGTACAGAAAGAGACCCAGTACTTC
cdr3_aa: CASRVQKETQYF

v_call: TRBV27
j_call: TRBJ2-5
clone_size: -
d_call: -
cdr3_nt: TGTGCCAGCAGTTCTGGAATGGAGGAGACCCAGTACTTC
cdr3_aa: CASSSGMEETQYF